These 3 T cell receptor beta chains came from one sample sequenced in a study of T cell responses to AZD1222 COVID-19 vaccine. This table comes from immunoSEQ multiplex PCR, and its TCRdb copy is limited to in-frame clones, with some not included. The table lists around 180,000 clones, 85% to 90% of them singletons. This sample comprised peripheral blood, obtained on day 0 of MenACWY control vaccination. Receptors originate from an adult in good health.

The chain uses TRBV7-8 and TRBJ2-7; D not resolved. CDR3 length equals 13 residues. The V and J ends lost 3 bases and 2 bases respectively, with 8 bases between them. In germline, CDR1 is SGHVS, CDR2 FQNEAQ. The CDR3 DNA follows: TGTGCCAGCAGCTTGGACGGAACCTACGAGCAGTACTTC. Translating gives CASSLDGTYEQYF.

The chain joins TRBV24-1 to TRBJ1-1; no clear D. CDR3 length: 12 amino acids. The V end lost 9 bases, the J end lost 3 bases, and 10 bases lay between the germline ends. Germline V gene data show CDR1 as KGHDR and CDR2 as SFDVKD. The CDR3 reads CATEEGYTEAFF. The CDR3 coding sequence is TGTGCCACCGAAGAAGGTTACACTGAAGCTTTCTTT.

V usage is TRBV7-2 and J usage is TRBJ2-7; no definite D call. With 0 bases removed from V and 4 bases from J, the gap between germline ends came to 7 bases. CDR3 length: 13 amino acids. Germline-derived CDR1 and CDR2 are SGHTA and FQGNSA. The CDR3 sequence: CASSLAGPYEQYF. CDR3 coding DNA: TGTGCCAGCAGCTTAGCGGGTCCTTACGAGCAGTACTTC.